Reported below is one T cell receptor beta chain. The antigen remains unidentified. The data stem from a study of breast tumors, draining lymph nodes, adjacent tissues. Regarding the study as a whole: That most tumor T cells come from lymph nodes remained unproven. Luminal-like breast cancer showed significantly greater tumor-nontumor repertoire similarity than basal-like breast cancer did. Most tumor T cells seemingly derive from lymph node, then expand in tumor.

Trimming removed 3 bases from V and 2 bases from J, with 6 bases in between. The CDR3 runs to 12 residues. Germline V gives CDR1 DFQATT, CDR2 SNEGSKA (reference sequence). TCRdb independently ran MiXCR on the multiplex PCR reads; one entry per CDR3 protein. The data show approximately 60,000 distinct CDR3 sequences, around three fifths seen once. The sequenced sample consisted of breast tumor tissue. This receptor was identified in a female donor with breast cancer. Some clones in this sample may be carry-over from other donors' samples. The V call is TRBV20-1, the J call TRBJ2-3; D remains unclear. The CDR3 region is CSASRLTDTQYF. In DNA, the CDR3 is TGCAGTGCTAGTAGACTCACAGATACGCAGTATTTT.